This TCR beta chain was recovered during a study of T-cell reconstitution after alpha-beta-depleted transplantation in children. Study-wide results and limits: Several hundred expanded graft clones reportedly were the source of alpha-beta T cells about two months after transplant. Surviving recipient T cells and thymic progenitors produced the high day-60 TCRbeta diversity seen in some patients. Once a year had passed after transplant, T-cell counts and diversity came mostly from newly produced T cells.

Germline CDR1 reads LGHDT; CDR2 reads YNNKEL (reference sequence). Losses at the gene ends were 3 bases for V and 3 bases for J; bases not matched to a gene: 9. The CDR3 sequence is 17 residues long. This clonotype appeared a few times. Antigen: not known. Preparation of the TCRbeta library involved a method that used unique molecular identifiers. Using its own MiXCR run on the PCR reads, TCRdb lists one record per CDR3 protein. The sample consists of around 450,000 distinct CDR3 sequences, around 15% of them appearing once. This chain connects TRBV3-1 to TRBJ2-2; 8 nucleotides agree with TRBD2. This clonotype originated in a boy in the first two years of life who had a stem cell transplant for Wiskott-Aldrich syndrome, so the T cells may come from the graft donor. This material consisted of PBMCs, mostly from graft donor cells, taken 360 days after TCRalphabeta/CD19-depleted stem cell transplant. DNA for the CDR3: TGTGCCAGCAGCCACCGTAGTAGCGGGACGGACACCGGGGAGCTGTTTTTT. Protein: CASSHRSSGTDTGELFF.